The 30 T cell receptor beta chains below were found in one sample sequenced in a study of T cells in Graves' hyperthyroidism and ophthalmopathy. Amplification targeted TCR beta CDR3 regions from RNA transcripts. HTBI primers were the set used in a first-round RT-PCR of the TCR CDR3. TCRdb reanalysed the multiplex PCR reads using MiXCR and keeps one entry per CDR3 protein. The table records roughly 570,000 distinct CDR3 sequences, around a sixth of them present only once. Sequenced sample: blood. All receptors come from a woman younger than 45 with Graves' hyperthyroidism.

This clonotype was counted ten times or more. The V and J genes are TRBV10-3 and TRBJ2-3; D gene uncertain. Germline values: CDR1 ENHRY, CDR2 SYGVKD. The ends were cut back, 3 bases at V and 0 bases at J, with 13 bases in the middle. The CDR3 length is 16 residues. The CDR3 DNA is TGTGCCATCAGTGATAGTCCTATGGGTAGCACAGATACGCAGTATTTT. Protein sequence: CAISDSPMGSTDTQYF.

This clonotype was counted at least ten times. The gene calls are TRBV28 and TRBJ1-1; tentative D call: TRBD1 (5 bases). V was trimmed by 1 base and J by 3 bases, leaving 18 bases between them. Germline CDR1 MDHEN, CDR2 SYDVKM. The CDR3 consists of 17 residues. The CDR3, as DNA: TGTGCCAGCAGTTTATTGCTGAGGGACCCCGTCGACACTGAAGCTTTCTTT. Protein sequence: CASSLLLRDPVDTEAFF.

This sequence joins TRBV28 and TRBJ2-5; the D gene could be TRBD1 or TRBD2 (5 bases each). The CDR3 has 18 residues. Germline loops: CDR1 MDHEN, CDR2 SYDVKM. V lost 4 bases and J 2 bases, leaving 23 bases between the germline ends. CDR3 amino acids: CASSSGTGFSYSQETQYF. In nucleotides, the CDR3 is TGTGCCAGCAGTTCCGGGACCGGCTTTTCGTATAGTCAAGAGACCCAGTACTTC.

This clonotype appeared many times. The chain is built from TRBV2 and TRBJ2-5, with TRBD2 matching 7 bases. Germline CDR1 is SNHLY and CDR2 is FYNNEI. The CDR3 totals 17 residues. Unmatched junction bases numbered 15, after V lost 3 bases and J lost 5 bases. The CDR3 protein is CASSDRVGGVVEETQYF. The CDR3 DNA reads as TGTGCCAGCAGTGACAGGGTGGGAGGGGTTGTGGAGGAGACCCAGTACTTC.

Ten or more counts support this clonotype. This chain connects TRBV20-1 to TRBJ2-1; TRBD2 aligns across 14 bases. Germline lookup yields CDR1 DFQATT and CDR2 SNEGSKA (reference sequence). The CDR3 covers 17 residues. With 2 bases clipped from V and 5 bases from J, the junction kept 8 bases outside the gene matches. The CDR3 bases are TGCAGTGCTAGATCTGGGACTAGCGGGAGTTTCCACAATGAGCAGTTCTTC. Amino acid sequence: CSARSGTSGSFHNEQFF.

This clonotype has only a few counts. This chain links TRBV14 with TRBJ2-1; 11 bases fit TRBD2. Germline CDR1 SGHDN, CDR2 FVKESK. Germline trimming cut 1 base from V and 6 bases from J; bases unmatched to any gene: 2. The CDR3 is 15 residues long. The CDR3 sequence: CASSQVAGGFNEQFF. The CDR3 DNA reads TGTGCCAGCAGCCAAGTAGCGGGAGGGTTCAATGAGCAGTTCTTC.

This rearrangement joins TRBV28 to TRBJ2-7, with 9 nucleotides matching TRBD2. The germline V gene has CDR1 MDHEN and CDR2 SYDVKM. With 3 bases clipped from V and 2 bases from J, the junction kept 2 bases outside the gene matches. This CDR3 comprises 14 residues. CDR3: CASSFLAGTYEQYF. CDR3 nucleotides: TGTGCCAGCAGTTTCCTAGCGGGGACCTACGAGCAGTACTTC.

This clonotype was counted ten times or more. The V gene is TRBV6-2 or TRBV6-3, the J gene TRBJ1-5; TRBD1 matches 7 bases. This CDR3 comprises 13 residues. V gave up 5 bases and J gave up 6 bases; unmatched junction bases: 4. Germline CDR1 reads MNHEY; CDR2 reads SVGEGT. CDR3 sequence (DNA): TGTGCCAGCAGTAACGACAGGGTTCAGCCCCAGCATTTT. It codes for CASSNDRVQPQHF.

The chain couples TRBV27 to TRBJ2-2; either TRBD1 or TRBD2 may supply D (6 bases each). Trimming removed 8 bases from V and 5 bases from J, with 15 bases in between. CDR1 and CDR2 (germline): MNHEY, SMNVEV (reference sequence). The CDR3 is 14 amino acids. CDR3 amino acids: CASLRGAGTGELFF. CDR3 in DNA: TGTGCCAGCCTTAGGGGGGCGGGGACCGGGGAGCTGTTTTTT.

The chain carries TRBV11-2 and TRBJ1-6; D ambiguous. The CDR3 runs 16 residues. The germline V gene encodes CDR1 SGHAT and CDR2 FQNNGV. V lost 5 bases, J lost 7 bases, and 18 bases lay in between. This chain's CDR3 is CASSPLAGPNNSPLHF. The CDR3 DNA reads as TGTGCCAGCAGCCCCCTTGCCGGCCCTAACAATTCACCCCTCCACTTT. The full variable domain, completed using reference TRBV11-2 and TRBJ1-6, is EAGVAQSPRYKIIEKRQSVAFWCNPISGHATLYWYQQILGQGPKLLIQFQNNGVVDDSQLPKDRFSAERLKGVDSTLKIQPAKLEDSAVYLCASSPLAGPNNSPLHFGNGTRLTVT.

This clonotype was recorded at least ten times. The chain is built from TRBV5-5 and TRBJ2-1, with a tentative D call TRBD2 (6 bases). Trimming removed 0 bases from V and 5 bases from J, with 15 bases in between. Germline V gene data show CDR1 as SGHKS and CDR2 as YYEKEE (reference sequence). The CDR3 has 16 amino acids. The CDR3 coding sequence is TGTGCCAGCAGCTTGGGGGGAAGTCCGGGGGACAATGAGCAGTTCTTC. Translated: CASSLGGSPGDNEQFF.

This clonotype was picked up a small number of times. The chain carries TRBV14 and TRBJ2-2; D unclear. The CDR3 is 14 residues long. In germline, CDR1 is SGHDN, CDR2 FVKESK. Trimming shortened V by 6 bases and J by 4 bases, and 12 bases separated the two germline ends. The CDR3 here is CASRATYSTGELFF. CDR3 DNA sequence: TGTGCCAGCAGGGCAACATATTCCACCGGGGAGCTGTTTTTT.

This clonotype showed up just a few times. The rearrangement joins TRBV30 to TRBJ2-5; possible D gene TRBD2, 7 bases. The CDR3 has 16 amino acids. The V end lost 3 bases, the J end lost 5 bases, and 22 bases lay between the germline ends. Germline CDR1 is GTSNPN and CDR2 is SVGIG (reference sequence). The CDR3 is CAWSPKGGAIDETQYF. DNA of the CDR3: TGTGCCTGGAGCCCCAAGGGGGGGGCGATTGATGAGACCCAGTACTTC.

This clonotype appeared many times. This chain joins TRBV29-1 and TRBJ1-1; possibly TRBD1 for D (5 bases). Germline values: CDR1 SQVTM, CDR2 ANQGSEA. The V end was cut by 5 bases, the J end by 1 base, with 11 bases between. This CDR3 spans 13 amino acids. CDR3 region: CSVLTDKNTEAFF. The CDR3 region has the DNA TGCAGCGTTTTAACGGACAAGAACACTGAAGCTTTCTTT.

There are many counts of this clonotype. CDR3 region: CASSVIMNTEAFF. CDR3 nucleotides: TGTGCCAGCAGCGTAATTATGAACACTGAAGCTTTCTTT. This sequence joins TRBV9 and TRBJ1-1; no clear D gene. CDR1 SGDLS and CDR2 YYNGEE come from the germline V gene. V dropped 1 base and J dropped 0 bases, with 4 bases sitting between them. This CDR3 has 13 residues.

This clonotype showed up many times. The genes are TRBV11-2 and TRBJ1-5; no definite D call. The length of the CDR3 is 14 residues. V lost 3 bases, J lost 1 base, and 7 bases lay in between. Per the germline V gene, CDR1 is SGHAT and CDR2 is FQNNGV. The CDR3 DNA follows: TGTGCCAGCAGCTTTGGTCAGAGCAATCAGCCCCAGCATTTT. Its translation: CASSFGQSNQPQHF.

In regard to this clonotype: The junction departs from germline at one end; a sequencing error may be responsible. This chain connects TRBV5-6 to TRBJ2-3, with 12 bases lining up with TRBD2. Per germline, CDR1 SGHDT and CDR2 YYEEEE. The CDR3 spans 17 residues. The CDR3 region has the DNA TGTGTCAGCAGCTCGTTGACTAGCGGGAGTGGAACAGATACGCAGTATTTT. It specifies CVSSSLTSGSGTDTQYF.

This clonotype was seen repeatedly, ten times or more. The J gene is TRBJ1-6, the V gene TRBV20-1; 8 bases map to TRBD1. V shed 0 bases, J shed 9 bases, and the junction held 7 bases outside the gene matches. The CDR3 extends over 15 amino acids. The germline V gene has CDR1 DFQATT and CDR2 SNEGSKA (reference sequence). DNA for the CDR3: TGCAGTGCTAGAGATCAAGACAGGGGTGGTTCACCCCTCCACTTT. Its protein is CSARDQDRGGSPLHF.

This clonotype was recorded many times. The chain employs TRBV3-1 and TRBJ2-1, with 13 bases fitting TRBD2. V lost 4 bases, J lost 8 bases, and 17 bases stayed unmatched. The germline V gene has CDR1 LGHDT and CDR2 YNNKEL (reference sequence). The CDR3 totals 19 residues. In nucleotides, the CDR3 is TGTGCCAGCAGCCGCCAACTCGGACTAGCGGGAGCGGTCATCGATGAGCAGTTCTTC. Amino acid sequence: CASSRQLGLAGAVIDEQFF.

This clonotype was picked up many times. The J gene is TRBJ2-3, the V gene TRBV6-1; D is undetermined. The CDR3 consists of 14 residues. V was trimmed by 6 bases and J by 1 base, leaving 11 bases between them. Looked up from germline, CDR1 is MNHNS and CDR2 is SASEGT. In DNA form, the CDR3 reads TGTGCCAGCAGGCCGCTTTTGGGCACAGATACGCAGTATTTT. Translating gives CASRPLLGTDTQYF.

This clonotype was observed a handful of times. V usage is TRBV20-1 and J usage is TRBJ2-7; the match to TRBD2 covers 11 bases. Per germline, CDR1 DFQATT and CDR2 SNEGSKA (reference sequence). The trim removed 6 bases at V and 4 bases at J, leaving 14 bases unmatched. The CDR3 sequence is 16 residues long. Written as DNA, the CDR3 is TGCAGTGCAGACCCAAGACTAGCGGGAAATAGTTACGAGCAGTACTTC. As protein: CSADPRLAGNSYEQYF.

This clonotype turned up a few times. This rearrangement joins TRBV20-1 to TRBJ1-6, with TRBD1 matching over 10 bases. CDR1 and CDR2 (germline): DFQATT, SNEGSKA (reference sequence). The CDR3 sequence is 14 residues long. V trimming: 6 bases; J trimming: 7 bases; junction bases outside the gene matches: 6. As DNA, the CDR3 is TGCAGTGCCCCGGGGACAGGGGTAAATTCACCCCTCCACTTT. Amino acid sequence: CSAPGTGVNSPLHF.

This clonotype was counted only a few times. This sequence joins TRBV7-3 and TRBJ2-1; tentatively, D is TRBD1 (6 bases). The germline CDR1 and CDR2 sequences are SGHTA and FQGTGA. This CDR3 spans 13 amino acids. With 2 bases removed from V and 10 bases from J, the gap between germline ends came to 12 bases. In nucleotides, the CDR3 is TGTGCCAGCAGCTTAGGCCCAGGGGCGGAGCAGTTCTTC. Translation gives CASSLGPGAEQFF.

The V gene is TRBV20-1, the J gene TRBJ2-4; TRBD2 agrees at 7 bases. This CDR3 has 15 amino acids. The germline CDR1 and CDR2 sequences are DFQATT and SNEGSKA (reference sequence). V lost 0 bases, J lost 3 bases, and 5 bases stayed unmatched. The CDR3 loop reads CSARDPRGDKNIQYF. The CDR3 nucleotides are TGCAGTGCTAGAGACCCCCGGGGGGACAAAAACATTCAGTACTTC.

To note about this clonotype: A clone one base away is much larger, so this may be a read error. The chain employs TRBV20-1 and TRBJ2-5; D call uncertain. Trimming took off 3 bases at V and 0 bases at J, with 14 bases between the two ends. Per the germline V gene, CDR1 is DFQATT and CDR2 is SNEGSKA (reference sequence). The CDR3 is made up of 15 amino acids. The chain's CDR3 is CSASLFTRYQETQYF. DNA for the CDR3: TGCAGTGCTAGCCTGTTCACCAGGTACCAAGAGACCCAGTACTTC.

The chain employs TRBV4-1 and TRBJ2-3; D not resolved. Germline V gene data show CDR1 as MGHRA and CDR2 as YSYEKL. Trimming shortened V by 4 bases and J by 4 bases, and 12 bases separated the two germline ends. This CDR3 is 14 amino acids long. This CDR3 reads CASSPRSNPDTQYF. CDR3 coding DNA: TGCGCCAGCAGCCCGCGATCCAACCCAGATACGCAGTATTTT.

To note about this clonotype: It may be a read error: a sequence one base away is much more abundant. This sequence joins TRBV11-2 and TRBJ2-1; D uncertain. Germline assignment: CDR1 SGHAT and CDR2 FQNNGV. This CDR3 comprises 13 residues. Trimming cost V 0 bases and J 5 bases, with 5 bases left between them. Here the CDR3 reads CASSLDYHNEQFF. For the CDR3, the DNA is TGTGCCAGCAGCTTAGATTATCACAATGAGCAGTTCTTC.

This clonotype has more than one count but fewer than ten. V and J are TRBV30 and TRBJ2-7; D gene uncertain. V was clipped by 8 bases and J by 7 bases, with 15 bases between them. Germline V gene data show CDR1 as GTSNPN and CDR2 as SVGIG (reference sequence). The CDR3 length is 11 residues. The chain's CDR3 is CARAVFGEQYF. The DNA for the CDR3 is TGTGCCCGGGCCGTTTTTGGGGAGCAGTACTTC.

This clonotype was recorded many times. The rearrangement uses TRBV29-1 and TRBJ2-1; 10 bases are a match to TRBD2. The J segment lost 2 bases and the V segment lost 2 bases, leaving 6 bases of the junction unmatched. Germline V gene data show CDR1 as SQVTM and CDR2 as ANQGSEA. The CDR3 sequence is 16 residues long. DNA for the CDR3: TGCAGCGTTGAATCGGGAGCGGGAGGGACCTACAATGAGCAGTTCTTC. It is translated as CSVESGAGGTYNEQFF.

This clonotype was seen repeatedly, ten times or more. The genes are TRBV6-1 and TRBJ2-7, with 9 bases that match TRBD1. The CDR3 sequence is 14 residues long. The junction had 8 bases not matched to a gene; V was cut back by 5 bases and J by 6 bases. CDR1 MNHNS and CDR2 SASEGT come from the germline V gene. Here the CDR3 DNA reads TGTGCCAGCAGTATAACAGGGGGCTCGGGCGAGCAGTACTTC. Amino acids: CASSITGGSGEQYF.